This T cell receptor (beta chain) came from a study of Ad26.COV2.S vaccination and SARS-CoV-2 variants. Generated by immunoSEQ multiplex PCR, the TCRdb table keeps only in-frame clones and is missing some. Of a few hundred thousand clones listed, roughly 85% were seen once; the top ten hold nearly 7.5%. Details on this clone: Its antigen is still unknown.

Treatment: 15 to 20 received Ad26.COV2.S at low or high dose, single or two shots; roughly five received placebo; per-sample allocation not given. Specimens were obtained on day 63 following the first vaccine or placebo injection. SARS-CoV-2 spike from the Wuhan strain was encoded by the vaccine, an Ad26 vector. Study-wide points: Following vaccination, spike-specific CD8+ and CD4+ T cell responses reportedly exhibited substantial breadth. Recipients of vaccine and of placebo showed similar breadth of their non-spike TCR repertoires.

Germline lookup yields CDR1 MNHEY and CDR2 SMNVEV (reference sequence). The CDR3 contains 15 residues. V was pared by 3 bases and J by 1 base, with 3 bases of the junction left unmatched. Sample: peripheral blood, taken in a trial of Ad26.COV2.S vaccine versus placebo. The sequence came from a person aged 18 to 59 who received the Ad26.COV2.S COVID-19 vaccine or a placebo. The V and J genes are TRBV27 and TRBJ1-5; 7 nucleotides match TRBD1. The CDR3 DNA sequence: TGTGCCAGCAGTTTCGCAGGGGGAAGCAATCAGCCCCAGCATTTT. Its protein is CASSFAGGSNQPQHF.